One and the same sample provided the 28 T cell receptor beta chains below, sequenced in a study of cytomegalovirus exposure and HLA in healthy donors. A multiplex PCR was run with 60 Vbeta primers and 13 Jbeta primers. TCRdb's table, derived via immunoSEQ multiplex PCR, lists solely in-frame clones and lacks some. The table includes around 170,000 clones, 78% detected once. What was sequenced was PBMCs. The receptors stem from a woman between 50 and 59 years old in good health and CMV-seropositive.

This clone was found once. The CDR3 nucleotides read TGTGCCAGCAGCCTCGGGACAGATAACACTGAAGCTTTCTTT. This gives the protein CASSLGTDNTEAFF. The rearrangement joins TRBV9 to TRBJ1-1, with TRBD1 matching 7 bases. The J segment lost 2 bases and the V segment lost 4 bases, leaving 5 bases of the junction unmatched. The CDR3 sequence is 14 residues long. Germline V gives CDR1 SGDLS, CDR2 YYNGEE.

The chain carries TRBV5-6 and TRBJ2-4; the match to TRBD2 covers 8 bases. V trimming: 4 bases; J trimming: 5 bases; junction bases outside the gene matches: 14. Germline CDR1 reads SGHDT; CDR2 reads YYEEEE. There are 17 residues in the CDR3. This chain's CDR3 is CASSLVRGGGSENIQYF. The CDR3 nucleotides read TGTGCCAGCAGCCTTGTAAGGGGCGGGGGGTCCGAAAACATTCAGTACTTC.

The chain carries TRBV5-1 and TRBJ1-2, with TRBD1 identical over 7 bases. V lost 3 bases and J lost 4; bases outside the gene matches: 9. Germline-derived CDR1 and CDR2 are SGHRS and YFSETQ. This CDR3 is built from 15 residues. DNA of the CDR3: TGCGCCAGCAGCTCGGTCCCGGCAGGGGGCTATGGCTACACCTTC. It encodes CASSSVPAGGYGYTF.

This sequence joins TRBV28 and TRBJ2-5; a weak D match, TRBD1 (5 bases). The CDR3 totals 16 residues. The V end lost 5 bases, the J end lost 3 bases, and 19 bases lay between the germline ends. From germline, CDR1 is MDHEN and CDR2 SYDVKM. The chain's CDR3 is CASSPLGLGAKETQYF. The CDR3 region has the DNA TGTGCCAGCAGTCCCCTGGGGCTAGGGGCTAAAGAGACCCAGTACTTC. Full variable domain (remainder filled in from reference TRBV28 and TRBJ2-5): DVKVTQSSRYLVKRTGEKVFLECVQDMDHENMFWYRQDPGLGLRLIYFSYDVKMKEKGDIPEGYSVSREKKERFSLILESASTNQTSMYLCASSPLGLGAKETQYFGPGTRLLVL.

Points on this clone: One junction end does not reproduce the germline sequence, and a read error may be involved. CDR3 DNA: TGCGCCAGCAGCTTGGTTAGCGGAGTCCTAGAGGCCCAGTACTTC. This codes for CASSLVSGVLEAQYF. The chain joins TRBV5-1 to TRBJ2-5; D possibly corresponds to TRBD2 (6 bases). The CDR3 extends over 15 amino acids. Per the germline V gene, CDR1 is SGHRS and CDR2 is YFSETQ.

This chain joins TRBV2 and TRBJ1-1; D gene unclear. Germline CDR1 and CDR2: SNHLY and FYNNEI. The V and J ends lost 3 bases and 1 base respectively, with 6 bases between them. The CDR3 totals 13 residues. CDR3 DNA sequence: TGTGCCAGCAGTGAGCAGGAGAACACTGAAGCTTTCTTT. Encoded protein: CASSEQENTEAFF.

This sequence joins TRBV18 and TRBJ1-1; 7 positions agree with TRBD1. Trimming at V came to 6 bases and at J to 1 base, leaving 8 bases not matched to a gene. Germline CDR1 is KGHSH and CDR2 is LQKENI. This CDR3 has 15 residues. DNA for the CDR3: TGTGCCAGCTCCTTCCGGACAGGACGGAACACTGAAGCTTTCTTT. Amino acids: CASSFRTGRNTEAFF.

The chain uses TRBV30 and TRBJ1-2; D might be TRBD1 (6 bases). Germline V gene lookup returns CDR1 GTSNPN and CDR2 SVGIG (reference sequence). The CDR3 contains 14 residues. V gave up 2 bases and J gave up 4 bases, with 14 bases separating them. The CDR3 spells CAWSPLIGGYGYTF. In DNA, the CDR3 is TGTGCCTGGAGTCCTCTAATAGGGGGCTATGGCTACACCTTC.

The chain has TRBV11-2 and TRBJ2-1; no definite D call. Germline V gene data show CDR1 as SGHAT and CDR2 as FQNNGV. V was pared by 5 bases and J by 8 bases, with 13 bases between. The CDR3 extends over 13 amino acids. CDR3 sequence reads: CASSNDREDEQFF. The CDR3 DNA sequence: TGTGCCAGCAGCAACGACCGCGAGGATGAGCAGTTCTTC. The whole variable domain, filled in from reference TRBV11-2 and TRBJ2-1, reads EAGVAQSPRYKIIEKRQSVAFWCNPISGHATLYWYQQILGQGPKLLIQFQNNGVVDDSQLPKDRFSAERLKGVDSTLKIQPAKLEDSAVYLCASSNDREDEQFFGPGTRLTVL.

The table lists this clone with a few counts. V is TRBV2 and J is TRBJ1-4, with 7 bases matching TRBD1. V lost 5 bases, J lost 4 bases, and 7 bases stayed unmatched. The CDR3 contains 15 residues. Germline values: CDR1 SNHLY, CDR2 FYNNEI. The CDR3 here is CASSFRDSFNEKLFF. For the CDR3, the DNA is TGTGCCAGCAGTTTCCGGGACAGTTTTAATGAAAAACTGTTTTTT.

This chain links TRBV5-1 with TRBJ1-1; D remains unclear. The CDR3 spans 14 residues. Per the germline V gene, CDR1 is SGHRS and CDR2 is YFSETQ. Trimming left V 0 bases short and J 1 base short, with 7 bases between. For the CDR3, the DNA is TGCGCCAGCAGCTTGGCGAGCGGGAACACTGAAGCTTTCTTT. It yields the protein CASSLASGNTEAFF.

The chain recombines TRBV5-1 with TRBJ1-4; D may be TRBD1 (5 bases). The CDR3 runs to 15 residues. Trimming stripped 3 bases from V and 0 bases from J, with 9 bases between. CDR1 SGHRS and CDR2 YFSETQ come from the germline V gene. The CDR3 DNA reads TGCGCCAGCAGCTGGGGCACTGCAACTAATGAAAAACTGTTTTTT. Translating it yields CASSWGTATNEKLFF. Filled out from reference TRBV5-1 and TRBJ1-4, the complete variable domain reads KAGVTQTPRYLIKTRGQQVTLSCSPISGHRSVSWYQQTPGQGLQFLFEYFSETQRNKGNFPGRFSGRQFSNSRSEMNVSTLELGDSALYLCASSWGTATNEKLFFGSGTQLSVL.

This chain links TRBV6-5 with TRBJ2-6, with D perhaps TRBD1 (5 bases). The CDR3 spans 16 residues. CDR1 and CDR2 (germline): MNHEY, SVGAGI. V was pared by 4 bases and J by 0 bases, with 10 bases between. The CDR3 here is CASSWRQSSGANVLTF. The CDR3, as DNA: TGTGCCAGCAGTTGGAGACAGAGCTCTGGGGCCAACGTCCTGACTTTC.

As concerns this clone: Sequence at one end of the junction differs from germline and may be a read error. The CDR3 coding sequence is TGTGCCAGCAGTTCCCCTCGGACAGGGAGGTACTCTGGGGCCAACGGCCTGACTTTC. It translates to CASSSPRTGRYSGANGLTF. The chain joins TRBV28 to TRBJ2-6, with 8 bases aligning to TRBD1. CDR3 length equals 19 residues. Germline V gene sequence: CDR1 MDHEN, CDR2 SYDVKM.

V usage is TRBV5-6 and J usage is TRBJ2-3; TRBD1 might be the D (6 bases). V lost 2 bases to trimming and J lost 4 bases, with 8 bases between them. Germline V gene sequence: CDR1 SGHDT, CDR2 YYEEEE. The CDR3 is made up of 13 amino acids. As DNA, the CDR3 is TGTGCCAGCAGCTTACCAGGGGCAGATACGCAGTATTTT. The encoded protein is CASSLPGADTQYF.

This clone was found a few times. As DNA, the CDR3 is TGTGCCAGCAGCCGCGTAGCGGGAGGCGGAGAGACCCAGTACTTC. Amino acid sequence: CASSRVAGGGETQYF. The chain is built from TRBV6-6 and TRBJ2-5; TRBD2 aligns across 10 bases. The germline CDR1 and CDR2 sequences are MNHNY and SVGAGI (reference sequence). Trimming at V came to 6 bases and at J to 4 bases, leaving 8 bases not matched to a gene. The CDR3 is made up of 15 amino acids.

The V call is TRBV11-3, the J call TRBJ2-7, with a weak D call TRBD1 (6 bases). Germline loops: CDR1 SGHNT, CDR2 YENEEA. The CDR3 length is 13 residues. V was cut by 5 bases and J by 7 bases, with 15 bases left in between. CDR3 loop: CASSHQQGLEQYF. CDR3 bases: TGTGCCAGCAGCCACCAACAGGGATTGGAGCAGTACTTC.

The CDR3 is CASSPGTATEAFF. CDR3 sequence (DNA): TGTGCCAGCTCACCCGGGACAGCCACTGAAGCTTTCTTT. This chain connects TRBV18 to TRBJ1-1; 7 bases agree with TRBD1. Germline CDR1 and CDR2: KGHSH and LQKENI. The trim removed 3 bases at V and 4 bases at J, leaving 2 bases unmatched. The CDR3 runs 13 residues.

The gene calls are TRBV7-9 and TRBJ1-1; D remains unclear. CDR3 size: 11 residues. Germline CDR1 SEHNR, CDR2 FQNEAQ (reference sequence). Trimming removed 5 bases from V and 7 bases from J, with 8 bases in between. CDR3 DNA sequence: TGTGCCAGCAGCAGAAACTATGAAGCTTTCTTT. This gives the protein CASSRNYEAFF.

The chain uses TRBV11-2 and TRBJ1-2; TRBD1 is a possible D gene (6 bases). The length of the CDR3 is 14 residues. The germline V and J ends were trimmed by 0 bases and 12 bases, with 17 bases remaining between them. CDR1 and CDR2 (germline): SGHAT, FQNNGV. In DNA, the CDR3 is TGTGCCAGCAGCTTAGATCCCGGGACACCGGTGCACACCTTC. This sequence encodes CASSLDPGTPVHTF.

The V gene is TRBV29-1, the J gene TRBJ1-1; D remains ambiguous. Germline loops: CDR1 SQVTM, CDR2 ANQGSEA. The CDR3 totals 12 residues. The V end lost 4 bases, the J end lost 1 base, and 7 bases lay between the germline ends. CDR3 amino acids: CSVVPGNTEAFF. The CDR3 region has the DNA TGCAGCGTTGTACCGGGGAACACTGAAGCTTTCTTT.

CDR3 sequence: CASSQGTPSTDTQYF. The CDR3 DNA is TGCGCCAGCAGCCAAGGGACACCTAGCACAGATACGCAGTATTTT. This chain connects TRBV5-1 to TRBJ2-3; a possible D gene is TRBD1 (6 bases). The CDR3 covers 15 residues. The germline V and J ends were trimmed by 4 bases and 0 bases, with 12 bases remaining between them. Germline CDR1 SGHRS, CDR2 YFSETQ.

This clone was observed a handful of times. V is TRBV29-1 and J is TRBJ2-3; the D gene is possibly TRBD2 (6 bases). V was shortened by 5 bases and J by 5 bases, with 17 bases between the two germline ends. The germline V gene encodes CDR1 SQVTM and CDR2 ANQGSEA. The CDR3 is 14 residues long. In nucleotides, the CDR3 is TGCAGCGTTTGTAGGGATGAAGCGGGAGATACGCAGTATTTT. It yields the protein CSVCRDEAGDTQYF.

CDR3 sequence reads: CASSIREAYEQYF. For the CDR3, the DNA is TGCGCCAGCAGTATCAGGGAGGCCTACGAGCAGTACTTC. The rearrangement joins TRBV5-1 to TRBJ2-7; D might be TRBD2 (6 bases). The length of the CDR3 is 13 residues. Trimming pared 5 bases from V and 2 bases from J, leaving 11 bases between. Germline-derived CDR1 and CDR2 are SGHRS and YFSETQ.

J is TRBJ1-2 and V is TRBV10-3; 7 bases fit TRBD1. The CDR3 runs 13 residues. Germline CDR1 is ENHRY and CDR2 is SYGVKD. V trimming: 5 bases; J trimming: 6 bases; junction bases outside the gene matches: 6. DNA for the CDR3: TGTGCCATCAGTCCCGACAGGGAGCATGGCTACACCTTC. It encodes CAISPDREHGYTF.

The sample holds a few counts of this clone. The V and J genes are TRBV6-1 and TRBJ2-1; 11 bases line up with TRBD2. Germline V gives CDR1 MNHNS, CDR2 SASEGT. CDR3 length: 15 amino acids. The ends lost 6 bases at V and 6 bases at J; junction bases unmatched: 7. The DNA for the CDR3 is TGTGCCAGCAGAAAACTAGCGGGGGCCACCAATGAGCAGTTCTTC. The encoded protein is CASRKLAGATNEQFF.

This clone was seen a single time. Other DNA sequences in the same sample also yield this CDR3. This chain uses TRBV30 with TRBJ2-2; D ambiguous. This CDR3 has 12 amino acids. Per germline, CDR1 GTSNPN and CDR2 SVGIG (reference sequence). The V and J ends lost 2 bases and 2 bases respectively, with 3 bases between them. CDR3 DNA: TGTGCCTGGAGTCTAAACACCGGGGAGCTGTTTTTT. This sequence encodes CAWSLNTGELFF.

This clone was picked up one time. The chain carries TRBV19 and TRBJ1-2; possibly TRBD1 for D (5 bases). The V gene lost 6 bases and the J gene lost 8 bases, with 25 bases spanning the gap. The CDR3 spans 16 residues. Germline V gene data show CDR1 as LNHDA and CDR2 as SQIVND (reference sequence). CDR3 coding DNA: TGTGCCAGTAGCCCATTGGGGCCCGGGGAGGGGAGAGGCTACACCTTC. Translated, it gives CASSPLGPGEGRGYTF.